These 26 T cell receptor beta chains were sequenced from one sample in a study of blood T cell repertoires in COVID-19. Clones were read by immunoSEQ multiplex PCR, and TCRdb kept only the in-frame ones, dropping some. The repertoire consists of 210,000 or so clones, with 83% occurring once and the leading ten covering approximately 4.8%. The source material was PBMCs or T cells enriched from blood (not recorded which). These TCRs come from a woman aged 50 to 60 who had been exposed to COVID-19.

V is TRBV3-1 (or the pseudogene TRBV3-2) and J is TRBJ1-2, with a possible D match to TRBD1 (6 bases). V lost 0 bases to trimming and J lost 5 bases, with 13 bases between them. The germline CDR1 and CDR2 sequences are LGHDT and YNNKEL (reference sequence). The CDR3 length is 15 residues. The CDR3 coding sequence is TGTGCCAGCAGCCAAGATTTTGGGGGCGGGTATGGCTACACCTTC. This translates into CASSQDFGGGYGYTF.

The chain recombines TRBV7-3 with TRBJ1-2; TRBD1 matches 7 bases. Germline trimming cut 5 bases from V and 2 bases from J; bases unmatched to any gene: 2. Germline loops: CDR1 SGHTA, CDR2 FQGTGA. This CDR3 comprises 13 residues. CDR3 nucleotides: TGTGCCAGCAGCCTGGGACAGAACTATGGCTACACCTTC. This codes for CASSLGQNYGYTF.

The chain recombines TRBV10-2 with TRBJ1-1; no firm D call. V was shortened by 0 bases and J by 1 base, with 6 bases between the two germline ends. CDR1 and CDR2 from the germline V gene are WSHSY and SAAADI. CDR3 size: 14 residues. For the CDR3, the DNA is TGCGCCAGCAGTGAGTCGAGCGGGAACACTGAAGCTTTCTTT. The encoded protein is CASSESSGNTEAFF.

CDR3 amino acids: CASSPTGALGNTEAFF. CDR3 bases: TGCGCCAGCAGCCCAACAGGGGCCCTTGGTAACACTGAAGCTTTCTTT. This chain uses TRBV5-1 with TRBJ1-1, with 7 bases that match TRBD1. The germline gives CDR1 SGHRS, CDR2 YFSETQ. This CDR3 contains 16 residues. After removal of 4 bases from V and 2 bases from J, the junction contained 11 bases not matched to a gene.

V usage is TRBV6-5 and J usage is TRBJ1-1; D not certain. CDR3 length equals 14 residues. Per germline, CDR1 MNHEY and CDR2 SVGAGI. Trimming removed 8 bases from V and 4 bases from J, with 17 bases in between. For the CDR3, the DNA is TGTGCCAGCCACGAACGGAGGCTTGCCACTGAAGCTTTCTTT. Translation: CASHERRLATEAFF.

V and J are TRBV4-2 and TRBJ1-1, with unresolved D. CDR3 length equals 16 residues. Germline V CDR1 and CDR2: LGHNA, YNFKEQ. Trimming removed 0 bases from V and 7 bases from J, with 18 bases in between. CDR3 nucleotide sequence: TGTGCCAGCAGCCAAGATCCGTCTGCCGCCGAGGTTGAAGCTTTCTTT. Translating gives CASSQDPSAAEVEAFF.

V and J are TRBV28 and TRBJ1-1; the D is unclear. V was clipped by 6 bases and J by 3 bases, with 14 bases between them. The CDR3 sequence is 14 residues long. Per the germline V gene, CDR1 is MDHEN and CDR2 is SYDVKM. CDR3 loop: CASRFAGGYTEAFF. DNA for the CDR3: TGTGCCAGCAGATTTGCGGGCGGATACACTGAAGCTTTCTTT.

V usage is TRBV27 and J usage is TRBJ1-1; tentative D call: TRBD1 (5 bases). This CDR3 region has 17 residues. The germline gives CDR1 MNHEY, CDR2 SMNVEV (reference sequence). Trimming removed 6 bases at V and 3 bases at J, with 23 bases between. CDR3 loop: CASSLRGEGEMDTEAFF. CDR3 sequence (DNA): TGTGCCAGCAGCCTCCGGGGGGAAGGAGAGATGGACACTGAAGCTTTCTTT.

This clone was recorded only once. The CDR3 region is CASSYDRLNTEAFF. The DNA for the CDR3 is TGTGCCAGCAGCTATGACAGGCTGAACACTGAAGCTTTCTTT. This chain connects TRBV11-2 to TRBJ1-1; weak D call: TRBD1 (6 bases). The CDR3 contains 14 residues. Trimming removed 4 bases at V and 0 bases at J, with 9 bases between. From germline, CDR1 is SGHAT and CDR2 FQNNGV.

The chain uses TRBV6-4 and TRBJ2-1; D is unresolved. This CDR3 spans 15 amino acids. Germline CDR1 is MRHNA and CDR2 is SNTAGT. Trimming removed 4 bases at V and 0 bases at J, with 10 bases between. This CDR3 reads CASSAVAGSYNEQFF. In DNA, the CDR3 is TGTGCCAGCAGTGCGGTGGCAGGCTCCTACAATGAGCAGTTCTTC.

V usage is TRBV19 and J usage is TRBJ1-2; 12 nucleotides agree with TRBD1. This CDR3 has 17 amino acids. Trimming took 6 bases from V and 1 from J; bases not matched to a gene: 9. The germline V gene encodes CDR1 LNHDA and CDR2 SQIVND (reference sequence). CDR3 region: CASRSPGQGALNYGYTF. As DNA, the CDR3 is TGTGCCAGTAGGTCACCGGGACAGGGGGCTCTTAACTATGGCTACACCTTC.

The rearrangement uses TRBV18 and TRBJ2-2, with 8 bases that match TRBD2. The CDR3 runs 15 residues. J was trimmed by 3 bases and V by 2 bases; bases with no gene match: 2. Germline CDR1 KGHSH, CDR2 LQKENI. The CDR3 DNA is TGTGCCAGCTCACCAGAGACTAGCGACACCGGGGAGCTGTTTTTT. This encodes CASSPETSDTGELFF.

The rearrangement joins TRBV30 to TRBJ2-7, with D possibly matching TRBD1 (5 bases). Germline CDR1 reads GTSNPN; CDR2 reads SVGIG (reference sequence). The CDR3 is 12 residues long. Deletions cut 4 bases from V and 0 bases from J, with 7 bases between. This CDR3 reads CAWTRGSYEQYF. The DNA for the CDR3 is TGTGCCTGGACTAGGGGCTCCTACGAGCAGTACTTC.

The rearrangement uses TRBV5-1 and TRBJ2-3; 8 nucleotides match TRBD2. V was pared by 4 bases and J by 6 bases, with 7 bases of the junction left unmatched. Looked up from germline, CDR1 is SGHRS and CDR2 is YFSETQ. This CDR3 contains 14 residues. As DNA, the CDR3 is TGCGCCAGCAGCCCTTGGAGGACTAGCGATACGCAGTATTTT. As protein: CASSPWRTSDTQYF.

This clone was counted ten times or more. The chain joins TRBV5-4 to TRBJ1-2, with 7 bases matching TRBD1. Germline assignment: CDR1 SGHNT and CDR2 YYREEE (reference sequence). V was pared by 3 bases and J by 2 bases, with 4 bases of the junction left unmatched. The CDR3 totals 14 residues. This CDR3 reads CASSSVTGNYGYTF. DNA for the CDR3: TGTGCCAGCAGCTCGGTGACAGGGAACTATGGCTACACCTTC. The full variable domain, its missing parts supplied by reference TRBV5-4 and TRBJ1-2, is ETGVTQSPTHLIKTRGQQVTLRCSSQSGHNTVSWYQQALGQGPQFIFQYYREEENGRGNFPPRFSGLQFPNYSSELNVNALELDDSALYLCASSSVTGNYGYTFGSGTRLTVV.

The chain recombines TRBV6-5 with TRBJ2-2; unclear D gene. V lost 5 bases and J 3 bases, leaving 4 bases between the germline ends. Germline assignment: CDR1 MNHEY and CDR2 SVGAGI. This CDR3 spans 12 amino acids. The CDR3 nucleotides read TGTGCCAGCAGTCCGGACACCGGGGAGCTGTTTTTT. Translating it yields CASSPDTGELFF.

The CDR3 loop is CASSHTTAGGTLETQYF. The CDR3 DNA is TGTGCCAGCAGTCACACGACGGCGGGGGGTACCTTGGAGACCCAGTACTTC. This chain uses TRBV7-8 with TRBJ2-5, with 8 bases lining up with TRBD2. The CDR3 loop spans 17 amino acids. V dropped 6 bases and J dropped 5; count of bases not matched to a gene: 17. Germline assignment: CDR1 SGHVS and CDR2 FQNEAQ.

Only one count was recorded for this clone. This chain connects TRBV28 to TRBJ2-3; D might be TRBD2 (6 bases). The CDR3 runs 13 residues. Deletions cut 6 bases from V and 1 base from J, with 8 bases between. Germline CDR1 and CDR2: MDHEN and SYDVKM. CDR3 DNA sequence: TGTGCCAGCAGCACGGGGGGCACAGATACGCAGTATTTT. Its translation: CASSTGGTDTQYF.

This clone appeared once. This chain joins TRBV5-1 and TRBJ1-2; no firm D call. V was shortened by 1 base and J by 7 bases, with 14 bases between the two germline ends. CDR3 length: 14 residues. Germline V gene sequence: CDR1 SGHRS, CDR2 YFSETQ. CDR3 in amino acids: CASSLFTGRGGYTF. The CDR3 DNA reads as TGCGCCAGCAGCTTGTTCACTGGTCGGGGTGGCTACACCTTC.

V and J are TRBV2 and TRBJ1-3; no definite D call. This CDR3 spans 16 amino acids. V lost 4 bases and J lost 4, with 17 bases in between. Germline loops: CDR1 SNHLY, CDR2 FYNNEI. CDR3 sequence (DNA): TGTGCCAGCAGTGGCGTTGGAGTAAAAAGAGGAAACACCATATATTTT. The encoded protein is CASSGVGVKRGNTIYF.

J is TRBJ1-1 and V is TRBV18; TRBD1 matches at 7 bases. The trim removed 2 bases at V and 6 bases at J, leaving 6 bases unmatched. Germline V gives CDR1 KGHSH, CDR2 LQKENI. The CDR3 is 14 residues long. The CDR3 bases are TGTGCCAGCTCACCAGGGACAGTAATCCCTGAAGCTTTCTTT. It is translated as CASSPGTVIPEAFF. Full variable domain (outside the CDR3, taken from reference TRBV18 and TRBJ1-1): NAGVMQNPRHLVRRRGQEARLRCSPMKGHSHVYWYRQLPEEGLKFMVYLQKENIIDESGMPKERFSAEFPKEGPSILRIQQVVRGDSAAYFCASSPGTVIPEAFFGQGTRLTVV.

This clone was observed a single time. This chain joins TRBV20-1 and TRBJ1-2; TRBD1 matches at 8 bases. Germline lookup yields CDR1 DFQATT and CDR2 SNEGSKA (reference sequence). V dropped 3 bases and J dropped 5; count of bases not matched to a gene: 11. The CDR3 is 15 residues long. DNA of the CDR3: TGCAGTGCTAGTGGGACTGGACAGGGCGGATATGGCTACACCTTC. Translated: CSASGTGQGGYGYTF.

V gene TRBV7-6 combines with J gene TRBJ2-5, with 7 bases lining up with TRBD2. Losses at the gene ends were 2 bases for V and 2 bases for J; bases not matched to a gene: 5. The CDR3 is made up of 15 amino acids. Germline V lookup: CDR1 SGHVS, CDR2 FNYEAQ. The CDR3 loop reads CASSLLRTSQETQYF. The CDR3 DNA reads TGTGCCAGCAGCTTATTGAGGACTAGTCAAGAGACCCAGTACTTC.

Only a few counts were recorded for this clone. The rearrangement links TRBV29-1 to TRBJ1-4; unclear D gene. Deletions cut 6 bases from V and 7 bases from J, with 15 bases between. The germline V gene encodes CDR1 SQVTM and CDR2 ANQGSEA. The CDR3 totals 13 residues. The CDR3 protein is CSVAEVTPEKLFF. CDR3 DNA: TGCAGCGTCGCCGAGGTTACGCCTGAAAAACTGTTTTTT.

In this sample, this clone turned up a few times. This chain links TRBV7-2 with TRBJ2-7, with TRBD1 identical over 11 bases. The V and J ends lost 1 base and 3 bases, in that order; junction bases with no gene match: 2. There are 15 residues in the CDR3. Germline CDR1 is SGHTA and CDR2 is FQGNSA. The CDR3 sequence is CASSLDGTGGYEQYF. The CDR3 nucleotides read TGTGCCAGCAGCTTAGACGGGACAGGGGGCTACGAGCAGTACTTC.

V usage is TRBV19 and J usage is TRBJ1-1; tentative D call: TRBD1 (5 bases). The CDR3 runs 12 residues. Trimming shortened V by 10 bases and J by 9 bases, and 18 bases separated the two germline ends. The germline CDR1 and CDR2 sequences are LNHDA and SQIVND (reference sequence). The CDR3 DNA reads TGTGCCACTTGGGGAGGTAAGGGGAAAGCTTTCTTT. It yields the protein CATWGGKGKAFF.